A selection of T cell receptor beta chains follows, all from one sample in a study of T cell responses to AZD1222 COVID-19 vaccine. Profiling relied on immunoSEQ multiplex PCR, and the TCRdb table lists in-frame clones only, not all of them. Among under 150,000 clones, about 91% were seen once, and the ten largest hold over 2.5%. Sequencing was performed on peripheral blood, taken on day 0 of AZD1222 vaccination. The receptors shown here come from an adult in good health. Each CDR3 is given with its conserved first and last residue. Fields, in order: CDR3 DNA, CDR3 protein, clone size, J gene, V gene, D gene, CDR3 length. The D gene is left open where the match is weak. Size is omitted from some rows. Given values are once, few, many or a class for expanded clones.

cdr3_nt: TGTGCCAGCAGCCCGGACAGGGGTTTTTCACCCCTCCACTTT
cdr3_aa: CASSPDRGFSPLHF
clone_size: few
j_call: TRBJ1-6
v_call: TRBV7-9
d_call: TRBD1
cdr3_length: 14

cdr3_nt: TGTGCCAGCAGTTTGGGGGTTTCCTATAATTCACCCCTCCACTTT
cdr3_aa: CASSLGVSYNSPLHF
clone_size: -
j_call: TRBJ1-6
v_call: TRBV27
d_call: -
cdr3_length: 15

cdr3_nt: TGTGCCAGCAGTTTGGGTGGACCCTACAATGAGCAGTTCTTC
cdr3_aa: CASSLGGPYNEQFF
clone_size: once
j_call: TRBJ2-1
v_call: TRBV27
d_call: -
cdr3_length: 14

cdr3_nt: TGCGCCAGCAAGGACGGGAGGGCCGCCACAGATACGCAGTATTTT
cdr3_aa: CASKDGRAATDTQYF
clone_size: -
j_call: TRBJ2-3
v_call: TRBV10-1
d_call: TRBD2
cdr3_length: 15

cdr3_nt: TGCGCCAGCAGCTTGCCTAATTCAGGGGCGGTCTATGGCTACACCTTC
cdr3_aa: CASSLPNSGAVYGYTF
clone_size: -
j_call: TRBJ1-2
v_call: TRBV5-1
d_call: -
cdr3_length: 16

cdr3_nt: TGTGCCAGCAGCGCGGGACAGAACACCGGGGAGCTGTTTTTT
cdr3_aa: CASSAGQNTGELFF
clone_size: -
j_call: TRBJ2-2
v_call: TRBV9
d_call: -
cdr3_length: 14

cdr3_nt: TGTGCCAGCAGCTTACTCCAGGGAACATCGCACGAGCAGTACTTC
cdr3_aa: CASSLLQGTSHEQYF
clone_size: -
j_call: TRBJ2-7
v_call: TRBV7-8
d_call: -
cdr3_length: 15

cdr3_nt: TGTGCCAGCAAAGGCAGCTTGAACTATGGCTACACCTTC
cdr3_aa: CASKGSLNYGYTF
clone_size: -
j_call: TRBJ1-2
v_call: TRBV27
d_call: -
cdr3_length: 13

cdr3_nt: TGTGCCAGCACCCATGTCAGGGGCTACGAGCAGTACTTC
cdr3_aa: CASTHVRGYEQYF
clone_size: once
j_call: TRBJ2-7
v_call: TRBV6-6
d_call: -
cdr3_length: 13

cdr3_nt: TGTGCCAGCAGTTACCGTACTAGCGGCCCTCCCTACGAGCAGTACTTC
cdr3_aa: CASSYRTSGPPYEQYF
clone_size: -
j_call: TRBJ2-7
v_call: TRBV6-5
d_call: TRBD2
cdr3_length: 16

cdr3_nt: TGTGCCAGCAGCGTAGCGGAGACAGGGAGCACAGATACGCAGTATTTT
cdr3_aa: CASSVAETGSTDTQYF
clone_size: -
j_call: TRBJ2-3
v_call: TRBV9
d_call: TRBD1
cdr3_length: 16

cdr3_nt: TGTGCCAGCAGCGGGAGGGCCTTTGATACGCAGTATTTT
cdr3_aa: CASSGRAFDTQYF
clone_size: -
j_call: TRBJ2-3
v_call: TRBV19
d_call: TRBD2
cdr3_length: 13

cdr3_nt: TGCGCCAGCAGCCGGGGCCACGGCTACGAGCAGTACTTC
cdr3_aa: CASSRGHGYEQYF
clone_size: -
j_call: TRBJ2-7
v_call: TRBV4-3
d_call: -
cdr3_length: 13

cdr3_nt: TGTGCCAGCAGCTTAAATAGGACAGACCCTACCTACGAGCAGTACTTC
cdr3_aa: CASSLNRTDPTYEQYF
clone_size: -
j_call: TRBJ2-7
v_call: TRBV7-6
d_call: -
cdr3_length: 16

cdr3_nt: TGTGCCAGCAACGCAGGGAACACTGAAGCTTTCTTT
cdr3_aa: CASNAGNTEAFF
clone_size: once
j_call: TRBJ1-1
v_call: TRBV3-1/TRBV3-2
d_call: -
cdr3_length: 12

cdr3_nt: TGCAGCGTTGAAGAAACTAGCCGCAATGAGCAGTTCTTC
cdr3_aa: CSVEETSRNEQFF
clone_size: -
j_call: TRBJ2-1
v_call: TRBV29-1
d_call: -
cdr3_length: 13

cdr3_nt: TGTGCCAGCAGCTTAGAAGGGACTCCCGGGGAGCTGTTTTTT
cdr3_aa: CASSLEGTPGELFF
clone_size: -
j_call: TRBJ2-2
v_call: TRBV7-8
d_call: -
cdr3_length: 14

cdr3_nt: TGTGCCAGCAGCGTATATCGGTCTAGAGGAGATACGCAGTATTTT
cdr3_aa: CASSVYRSRGDTQYF
clone_size: -
j_call: TRBJ2-3
v_call: TRBV9
d_call: -
cdr3_length: 15

cdr3_nt: TGTGCCAGCAGTCGTAGTGGTGAGCAGTTCTTC
cdr3_aa: CASSRSGEQFF
clone_size: -
j_call: TRBJ2-1
v_call: TRBV27
d_call: -
cdr3_length: 11

cdr3_nt: TGCGCCAGCAGTGGGGGCCTTAGCGGGCGCGACGAGCAGTACTTC
cdr3_aa: CASSGGLSGRDEQYF
clone_size: -
j_call: TRBJ2-7
v_call: TRBV10-2
d_call: TRBD2
cdr3_length: 15

cdr3_nt: TGCGCCAGCAGTGAGAGGGTAGGCAGATCCCTAGAAGCTTTCTTT
cdr3_aa: CASSERVGRSLEAFF
clone_size: -
j_call: TRBJ1-1
v_call: TRBV10-2
d_call: -
cdr3_length: 15

cdr3_nt: TGTGCCAGCAGTTTACATTCGCGGCAGATAAATCAGCCCCAGCATTTT
cdr3_aa: CASSLHSRQINQPQHF
clone_size: -
j_call: TRBJ1-5
v_call: TRBV27
d_call: -
cdr3_length: 16

cdr3_nt: TGTGCCAGCAGTTTTACGGGGTTTAGCACTGAAGCTTTCTTT
cdr3_aa: CASSFTGFSTEAFF
clone_size: -
j_call: TRBJ1-1
v_call: TRBV27
d_call: -
cdr3_length: 14

cdr3_nt: TGTGCCAGCATCCCGAGTACAAACAATGAGCAGTTCTTC
cdr3_aa: CASIPSTNNEQFF
clone_size: few
j_call: TRBJ2-1
v_call: TRBV7-9
d_call: -
cdr3_length: 13

cdr3_nt: TGTGCCAGCAGCGGAGCCCTCTCGGGGGATAACTATGGCTACACCTTC
cdr3_aa: CASSGALSGDNYGYTF
clone_size: -
j_call: TRBJ1-2
v_call: TRBV9
d_call: -
cdr3_length: 16

cdr3_nt: TGTGCCAGCAGTGAAGATAGGTGGGGACAGGGAAATGAAAAACTGTTTTTT
cdr3_aa: CASSEDRWGQGNEKLFF
clone_size: -
j_call: TRBJ1-4
v_call: TRBV2
d_call: TRBD1
cdr3_length: 17

cdr3_nt: TGTGCCAGCAGCAAAGGGACAGGGAGGGTAAATAATTCACCCCTCCACTTT
cdr3_aa: CASSKGTGRVNNSPLHF
clone_size: -
j_call: TRBJ1-6
v_call: TRBV2
d_call: TRBD1
cdr3_length: 17

cdr3_nt: TGTGCCAGCAGTTTACTGGGTGCTGAAGCTTTCTTT
cdr3_aa: CASSLLGAEAFF
clone_size: -
j_call: TRBJ1-1
v_call: TRBV27
d_call: -
cdr3_length: 12

cdr3_nt: TGTGCCACCAGTGACTCTGGGGCCAACGTCCTGACTTTC
cdr3_aa: CATSDSGANVLTF
clone_size: -
j_call: TRBJ2-6
v_call: TRBV24-1
d_call: -
cdr3_length: 13

cdr3_nt: TGCGCCAGCAGCTTGGGCAGAGACACTGAAGCTTTCTTT
cdr3_aa: CASSLGRDTEAFF
clone_size: -
j_call: TRBJ1-1
v_call: TRBV5-1
d_call: -
cdr3_length: 13

cdr3_nt: TGTGCCACTTCAGTCGGGGTCACTGAAGCTTTCTTT
cdr3_aa: CATSVGVTEAFF
clone_size: -
j_call: TRBJ1-1
v_call: TRBV19
d_call: -
cdr3_length: 12

cdr3_nt: TGTGCCAGCAGCTCTGTCGGGTATCTTCGAGAGCAGTACTTC
cdr3_aa: CASSSVGYLREQYF
clone_size: few
j_call: TRBJ2-7
v_call: TRBV5-4
d_call: -
cdr3_length: 14

cdr3_nt: TGTGCCAGCAGTTTGCCCCCCCAGGGCCGAGCTTTCTTT
cdr3_aa: CASSLPPQGRAFF
clone_size: -
j_call: TRBJ1-1
v_call: TRBV12-3/TRBV12-4
d_call: -
cdr3_length: 13

cdr3_nt: TGCGCCAGCAGAAGACAGGGGGCAAGAGAAAAACTGTTTTTT
cdr3_aa: CASRRQGAREKLFF
clone_size: -
j_call: TRBJ1-4
v_call: TRBV4-1
d_call: TRBD1
cdr3_length: 14